Listed here are 4 T cell receptor beta chains from one sample, sequenced in a study of T cell responses to AZD1222 COVID-19 vaccine. Assay used: immunoSEQ multiplex PCR; TCRdb lists only in-frame clones, some missing. The sample holds about 200,000 clones, about 92% seen once. The starting material was peripheral blood, obtained on day 0 of MenACWY control vaccination. These receptors all come from an adult in good health.

CDR3 residues: CASSLTGGRHREETQYF. CDR3 nucleotide sequence: TGCGCCAGCAGTCTAACCGGGGGGCGACATAGGGAAGAGACCCAGTACTTC. The rearrangement joins TRBV23-1 to TRBJ2-5; D perhaps matches TRBD2 (7 bases). TRBV23-1 falls under the ORF class, with uncertain function. Trimming took 4 bases from V and 3 from J, leaving 21 bases between them. The CDR3 spans 17 residues.

This clone was counted a single time. The chain carries TRBV4-1 and TRBJ2-1, with D possibly TRBD1 on 6 matching bases. Trimming cost V 3 bases and J 0 bases, with 12 bases left between them. Looked up from germline, CDR1 is MGHRA and CDR2 is YSYEKL. The CDR3 sequence is 16 residues long. The CDR3 DNA follows: TGCGCCAGCAGCCACAGGGGCCGAAGCTCCTACAATGAGCAGTTCTTC. Translated, it gives CASSHRGRSSYNEQFF.

V is TRBV6-5 and J is TRBJ1-2; 8 bases fit TRBD1. There are 14 residues in the CDR3. Germline V gives CDR1 MNHEY, CDR2 SVGAGI. V was clipped by 10 bases and J by 2 bases; unmatched bases: 9. CDR3: CATLLGQGNYGYTF. DNA of the CDR3: TGTGCCACTCTTCTAGGACAGGGAAACTATGGCTACACCTTC.

A single count supports this clone. The chain joins TRBV5-5 to TRBJ1-5, with D possibly matching TRBD1 (5 bases). V lost 3 bases, J lost 2 bases, and 18 bases lay in between. This CDR3 comprises 17 residues. The germline CDR1 and CDR2 sequences are SGHKS and YYEKEE (reference sequence). CDR3 coding DNA: TGTGCCAGCAGCTCTTCCCAAAGGGGCTTCGGCAATCAGCCCCAGCATTTT. This translates into CASSSSQRGFGNQPQHF.